The present T cell receptor beta chain was sequenced within a study of control samples from healthy donors and cancer patients (dated by TCRdb to 2020 to 2021). A note on this clone: There is no known antigen for this receptor. Per-base qualities were not stored, and no clone one base away is much larger.

Per the germline V gene, MNHEY is the CDR1 and SVGEGT is the CDR2. The CDR3 runs 11 amino acids, cysteine and phenylalanine included. The entry retains the CDR3 DNA only, 33 bases that are in frame from base 1. The V end loses 2 bases and the J end loses 6 bases, and a stretch of 2 bases separates them. The method behind the library was the immunoSEQ multiplex PCR assay. TCRdb's version of the immuneACCESS table is confined to in-frame rearrangements and falls short of the full clone set. An unresolved V gene accounts for under half of the shortfall where checked; the remainder is of unknown origin. The sample profile shows roughly 100,000 clones; around four fifths of them were found once. Less than 15% of the sample goes to the ten largest clones.

The sequence derives from a woman between 50 and 59 years old in good health. The sample was blood. This sequence uses TRBV6-2 or TRBV6-3 and TRBJ2-1, with the identity of the D gene unclear. The bases are TGTGCCAGCAGTTACCTCAATGAGCAGTTCTTC. This translates into CASSYLNEQFF.